The rows below give T cell receptor beta chains drawn from one sample of a study of CD8 T cells in ankylosing spondylitis. TCRdb processed the 5' RACE reads anew with MiXCR; each CDR3 protein has one entry. The repertoire holds 300,000 to 400,000 distinct CDR3 sequences, with around 24% as singletons. Sequencing was carried out using blood, either unsorted or a sorted T cell fraction (not recorded which). These receptors all stem from a male donor with ankylosing spondylitis. The CDR3 runs from the conserved cysteine through the conserved F or W. D genes are given only for firm matches. Only some rows state a clone size, as once, few, many or a class for expanded clones.

cdr3_nt cdr3_aa j_call d_call clone_size v_call
TGTGCCAGCAGTCTACAGGGATACAATCAGCCCCAGCATTTT CASSLQGYNQPQHF TRBJ1-5 . many TRBV12-3/TRBV12-4
TGTGCCAGCAGCTTGAGGCAGAGGGTTGAGACCCAGTACTTC CASSLRQRVETQYF TRBJ2-5 . few TRBV11-3
TGCGCCAGCAGCCAAGGGGCGGGACTAGCGGGAGTGGATGAGCAGTTCTTC CASSQGAGLAGVDEQFF TRBJ2-1 TRBD2 . TRBV4-1
TGTGCCACTTCAATGGGGGACAGACGGGAGCAGTACTTC CATSMGDRREQYF TRBJ2-7 TRBD1 few TRBV18
TGCGCCAGCAGCTTGGTTACTCGTTACAATGAGCAGTTCTTC CASSLVTRYNEQFF TRBJ2-1 . . TRBV5-1
TGTGCCAGCAGCCAGTGGGATAATGAGCAGTTCTTC CASSQWDNEQFF TRBJ2-1 . . TRBV9
TGCGCCAGCAGCTCTACGGCGGGCGGCGGGGAGCTGTTTTTT CASSSTAGGGELFF TRBJ2-2 . few TRBV5-1
TGTGCCAGCAGTTTACAAATGGGCAACAATCAGCCCCAGCATTTT CASSLQMGNNQPQHF TRBJ1-5 . . TRBV28
TGTGCCACCAGCATAGGGAGGGAGCAGTTCTTC CATSIGREQFF TRBJ2-1 . . TRBV24-1
TGTGCCAGCACGAATGGACTAGCGGGAGCCGAGCAGTACTTC CASTNGLAGAEQYF TRBJ2-7 TRBD2 . TRBV11-2
TGCAGCGTGGTCAGAGAGCGGGGCAACACTGAAGCTTTCTTT CSVVRERGNTEAFF TRBJ1-1 . . TRBV29-1
TGTGCCCATCTTATGCCGGGGTACTCCTACAATGAGCAGTTCTTC CAHLMPGYSYNEQFF TRBJ2-1 . . TRBV30
TGCAGTGCTACAAAGGGAACAGGGGGTTTCGTCGGGCAGTACTTC CSATKGTGGFVGQYF TRBJ2-7 TRBD1 . TRBV20-1
TGCAGTGCTAGGAAAGGTCGGGACAGGGTACCTACTGAAGCTTTCTTT CSARKGRDRVPTEAFF TRBJ1-1 TRBD1 . TRBV20-1
TGTGCCAGCAGTGAGGACAGATATAGCAATCAGCCCCAGCATTTT CASSEDRYSNQPQHF TRBJ1-5 . . TRBV6-1
TGTGCCAGCAGCCAGTTTTTCTATGAGCAGTTCTTC CASSQFFYEQFF TRBJ2-1 . few TRBV14
TGTGCCTGGAGTGTTGGGGGGAACCACCAAGAGACCCAGTACTTC CAWSVGGNHQETQYF TRBJ2-5 . few TRBV30
TGTGCCAGCAGCTCCGGAAGACAGGGAAGGGACACTGAAGCTTTCTTT CASSSGRQGRDTEAFF TRBJ1-1 TRBD1 . TRBV5-4
TGTGCCAGCAGCCCATTCCCGGGACTAGCGGGTAGTTCCAAAAACATTCAGTACTTC CASSPFPGLAGSSKNIQYF TRBJ2-4 TRBD2 few TRBV3-1
TGCGCCAGCAGCTCGCAGGGGGGGCACACTGAAGCTTTCTTT CASSSQGGHTEAFF TRBJ1-1 TRBD1 many TRBV5-1
TGTGCCATCAGAGACGGGACAGGCGAAATTGGGGAGCTGTTTTTT CAIRDGTGEIGELFF TRBJ2-2 TRBD1 . TRBV10-3
TGTGCCAGCAGCATCAGGACCACCCGGGATTCACCCCTCCACTTT CASSIRTTRDSPLHF TRBJ1-6 . few TRBV7-6
TGTGCCATCAGTGAATCAGGGGGTTATGAAAAACTGTTTTTT CAISESGGYEKLFF TRBJ1-4 TRBD1 . TRBV10-3
TGTGCCAGCTCACCCTCTCAGGGCCAGAATGAGCAGTTCTTC CASSPSQGQNEQFF TRBJ2-1 . . TRBV18
TGTGCCAGCAGCCAGGTTCCCAGGGGGAGCACTGAAGCTTTCTTT CASSQVPRGSTEAFF TRBJ1-1 TRBD1 few TRBV3-1
TGTGCCATCAGTGCTGCTTTGACAGGGCGAGAGACCCAGTACTTC CAISAALTGRETQYF TRBJ2-5 TRBD1 few TRBV10-3
TGCAGCGTTTTAACAGGGGGGACAGATACGCAGTATTTT CSVLTGGTDTQYF TRBJ2-3 TRBD1 . TRBV29-1
TGTGCCAGCAGATGGGACAGGGGTTACGAGCAGTACTTC CASRWDRGYEQYF TRBJ2-7 TRBD1 . TRBV6-6
TGCAGTGCTGACCGGGACAACTACGAGCAGTACTTC CSADRDNYEQYF TRBJ2-7 . few TRBV20-1